This T cell receptor (beta chain) is drawn from a study of shared clonotypes between healthy human individuals. TCRdb keeps only in-frame clones here, not all; method: immunoSEQ multiplex PCR. The sample consists of about 1 million clones, about 76% of them appearing once. Germline V gene data show CDR1 as SGHAT and CDR2 as FQDESV (reference sequence). V lost 7 bases and J 4 bases, leaving 7 bases between the germline ends. CDR3 length equals 11 residues. The chain joins TRBV11-1 to TRBJ1-1; no clear D. Material for sequencing was memory CD4+ T cells sorted from blood. The sample's subset: CD45RA-negative fraction. The receptor comes from a man in his late teens or twenties in good health. The CDR3 DNA sequence: TGTGCCAGCATTGGGATCACTGAAGCTTTCTTT. Translated, it gives CASIGITEAFF. Complete variable domain (other parts from reference TRBV11-1 and TRBJ1-1): EAEVAQSPRYKITEKSQAVAFWCDPISGHATLYWYRQILGQGPELLVQFQDESVVDDSQLPKDRFSAERLKGVDSTLKIQPAELGDSAMYLCASIGITEAFFGQGTRLTVV.